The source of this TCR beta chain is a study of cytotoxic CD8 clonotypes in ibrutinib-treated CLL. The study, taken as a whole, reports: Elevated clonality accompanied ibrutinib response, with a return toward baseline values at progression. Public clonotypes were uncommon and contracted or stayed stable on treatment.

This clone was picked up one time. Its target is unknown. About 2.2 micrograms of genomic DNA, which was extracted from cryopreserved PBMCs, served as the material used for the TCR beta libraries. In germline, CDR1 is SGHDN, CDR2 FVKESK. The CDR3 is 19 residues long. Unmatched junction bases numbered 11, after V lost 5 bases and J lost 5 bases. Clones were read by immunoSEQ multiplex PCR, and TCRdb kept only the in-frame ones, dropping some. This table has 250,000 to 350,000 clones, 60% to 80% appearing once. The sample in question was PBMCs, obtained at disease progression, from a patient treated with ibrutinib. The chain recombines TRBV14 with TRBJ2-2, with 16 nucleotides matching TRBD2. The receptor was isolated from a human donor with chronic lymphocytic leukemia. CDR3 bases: TGTGCCAGCAGCGCAACCGGGACTAGCGGGGGGGTGATGACCGGGGAGCTGTTTTTT. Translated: CASSATGTSGGVMTGELFF.